The 21 T cell receptor beta chains below all came from one sample that was sequenced in a study of cytotoxic CD8 clonotypes in ibrutinib-treated CLL. TCRdb's copy holds only in-frame clones and misses some; the assay was immunoSEQ multiplex PCR. The repertoire holds over 100,000 clones, with about 53% as singletons. This specimen was PBMCs, taken after 24 months of ibrutinib treatment. Every receptor here comes from a human donor with chronic lymphocytic leukemia.

This chain links TRBV6-5 with TRBJ2-1; 9 bases map to TRBD2. V lost 5 bases to trimming and J lost 5 bases; unmatched junction nucleotides: 7. The CDR3 is made up of 15 amino acids. CDR1 and CDR2 (germline): MNHEY, SVGAGI. DNA of the CDR3: TGTGCCAGCAGTAAGGGACTAGCAGCCAACAATGAGCAGTTCTTC. Amino acid sequence: CASSKGLAANNEQFF.

The V gene is TRBV6-1, the J gene TRBJ2-7; 15 bases agree with TRBD2. CDR1 MNHNS and CDR2 SASEGT come from the germline V gene. After removal of 7 bases from V and 2 bases from J, the junction contained 3 bases not matched to a gene. CDR3 length equals 15 residues. The CDR3 DNA reads as TGTGCCAGCACCCGGACTAGCGGGGGGGCCTACGAGCAGTACTTC. It codes for CASTRTSGGAYEQYF.

The CDR3, as DNA: TGCGCCAGCAGCCAAAGGGGGACAGGGGGCAGAGAGACCCAGTACTTC. It translates to CASSQRGTGGRETQYF. The chain is built from TRBV4-1 and TRBJ2-5; 12 nucleotides align to TRBD1. Germline CDR1 MGHRA, CDR2 YSYEKL. J gave up 4 bases and V 2 bases, and 5 bases lay outside the gene matches. This CDR3 is 16 amino acids long.

The chain combines TRBV6-5 with TRBJ1-1; the match to TRBD1 covers 8 bases. Germline V gives CDR1 MNHEY, CDR2 SVGAGI. The V and J ends lost 8 bases and 2 bases, in that order; junction bases with no gene match: 4. The CDR3 is 13 amino acids. The CDR3 DNA sequence: TGTGCCAGCGCCAGGGGGCGAAACACTGAAGCTTTCTTT. The encoded protein is CASARGRNTEAFF.

The sample holds many counts of this clone. The rearrangement uses TRBV18 and TRBJ1-1; unclear D gene. This CDR3 has 12 residues. Trimming took off 7 bases at V and 1 base at J, with 7 bases between the two ends. Per the germline V gene, CDR1 is KGHSH and CDR2 is LQKENI. The CDR3 nucleotides read TGTGCCAGCTTAGGCGGGAACACTGAAGCTTTCTTT. Encoded protein: CASLGGNTEAFF.

This clone turned up a few times. V and J are TRBV2 and TRBJ1-3; tentative D call: TRBD1 (5 bases). Deletions cut 7 bases from V and 1 base from J, with 14 bases between. The CDR3 is 15 amino acids. Germline loops: CDR1 SNHLY, CDR2 FYNNEI. CDR3 bases: TGTGCCAGCACCTACCGGGGGGTGTCTGGAAACACCATATATTTT. The encoded protein is CASTYRGVSGNTIYF.

This chain joins TRBV5-1 and TRBJ2-1; D assignment may be TRBD1 or TRBD2 (5 bases each). The V gene lost 4 bases and the J gene lost 5 bases, with 10 bases spanning the gap. Germline V gene sequence: CDR1 SGHRS, CDR2 YFSETQ. The length of the CDR3 is 13 residues. CDR3 nucleotides: TGCGCCAGCAGCACGGGACGAGACAATGAGCAGTTCTTC. Translation gives CASSTGRDNEQFF.

This clone has more than one count but fewer than ten. The rearrangement uses TRBV18 and TRBJ1-1; weak D call: TRBD1 (5 bases). Trimming removed 2 bases from V and 0 bases from J, with 10 bases in between. The CDR3 spans 15 residues. The germline V gene encodes CDR1 KGHSH and CDR2 LQKENI. CDR3 in DNA: TGTGCCAGCTCACCAAGTCAGGGCATGAACACTGAAGCTTTCTTT. Its translation: CASSPSQGMNTEAFF.

The CDR3 protein is CASSSGAGYGYTF. The CDR3 DNA is TGTGCCAGCAGTTCGGGGGCAGGCTATGGCTACACCTTC. The J gene is TRBJ1-2, the V gene TRBV28, with a weak D call TRBD1 (6 bases). Germline V gene lookup returns CDR1 MDHEN and CDR2 SYDVKM. Deletions cut 4 bases from V and 4 bases from J, with 10 bases between. This CDR3 has 13 residues.

This chain joins TRBV29-1 and TRBJ2-2, with 9 positions matching TRBD1. This CDR3 spans 17 amino acids. Germline trimming cut 5 bases from V and 1 base from J; bases unmatched to any gene: 11. In germline, CDR1 is SQVTM, CDR2 ANQGSEA. The CDR3 loop reads CSVSKIPGQGNTGELFF. The CDR3 region has the DNA TGCAGCGTTTCCAAAATTCCGGGACAGGGGAACACCGGGGAGCTGTTTTTT.

The genes are TRBV5-1 and TRBJ2-7; D uncertain. CDR3 length: 15 amino acids. Per germline, CDR1 SGHRS and CDR2 YFSETQ. Trimming removed 4 bases from V and 2 bases from J, with 16 bases in between. The CDR3 bases are TGCGCCAGCAGCAGCCAAGGATACGGAACCTACGAGCAGTACTTC. Protein product: CASSSQGYGTYEQYF.

In this sample, this clone turned up once. This chain uses TRBV7-2 with TRBJ2-3; D is unresolved. Germline loops: CDR1 SGHTA, CDR2 FQGNSA. The CDR3 is made up of 11 amino acids. Deletions cut 5 bases from V and 8 bases from J, with 8 bases between. CDR3 DNA: TGTGCCAGCAGCCCCGCCCGTACGCAGTATTTT. Translated, it gives CASSPARTQYF.

This clone has a handful of counts. The genes are TRBV29-1 and TRBJ2-3; D might be TRBD1 or TRBD2, each matching 6 bases. Looked up from germline, CDR1 is SQVTM and CDR2 is ANQGSEA. The CDR3 length is 12 residues. V gave up 7 bases and J gave up 6 bases, with 14 bases separating them. The CDR3 loop is CSGGRGMDTQYF. CDR3 coding DNA: TGCAGCGGGGGGCGGGGAATGGATACGCAGTATTTT.

The chain combines TRBV28 with TRBJ1-2; D may be TRBD1 (6 bases). V was pared by 6 bases and J by 2 bases, with 16 bases between. CDR1 is MDHEN and CDR2 is SYDVKM in the germline V gene. CDR3 length: 15 amino acids. The CDR3 here is CASSTRGVINYGYTF. CDR3 DNA: TGTGCCAGCAGCACAAGGGGGGTGATAAACTATGGCTACACCTTC.

This clone has just a few counts. The chain joins TRBV11-2 to TRBJ1-6; D unresolved. Germline CDR1 is SGHAT and CDR2 is FQNNGV. V lost 0 bases, J lost 6 bases, and 3 bases lay in between. The CDR3 is 13 residues long. CDR3 sequence (DNA): TGTGCCAGCAGCTTAGACCCTAATTCACCCCTCCACTTT. Its protein product is CASSLDPNSPLHF.

This chain links TRBV2 with TRBJ2-3, with 7 positions matching TRBD2. The CDR3 runs to 15 residues. Germline V gene lookup returns CDR1 SNHLY and CDR2 FYNNEI. V trimming: 7 bases; J trimming: 2 bases; junction bases outside the gene matches: 9. CDR3: CASTVASGYTDTQYF. For the CDR3, the DNA is TGTGCCAGCACTGTAGCTAGCGGCTACACAGATACGCAGTATTTT.

This clone was found a few times. The rearrangement joins TRBV6-1 to TRBJ1-5, with TRBD1 identical over 7 bases. Trimming cost V 5 bases and J 5 bases; bases outside gene matches: 3. The CDR3 length is 13 residues. The germline V gene encodes CDR1 MNHNS and CDR2 SASEGT. For the CDR3, the DNA is TGTGCCAGCAGTCCGGGACAGTATCAGCCCCAGCATTTT. Its protein product is CASSPGQYQPQHF.

The genes are TRBV6-1 and TRBJ1-4; maybe TRBD1 (6 bases). V dropped 3 bases and J dropped 8 bases, with 16 bases sitting between them. The CDR3 runs 15 residues. The V gene's germline CDR1 is MNHNS and CDR2 SASEGT. CDR3 sequence (DNA): TGTGCCAGCAGTGAGTCCGGGACACACCTCGAAAAACTGTTTTTT. It is translated as CASSESGTHLEKLFF.

This chain joins TRBV5-1 and TRBJ1-5, with D hard to call. Trimming removed 0 bases from V and 3 bases from J, with 7 bases in between. The CDR3 runs to 14 residues. Germline values: CDR1 SGHRS, CDR2 YFSETQ. CDR3 coding DNA: TGCGCCAGCAGCTTGGACGGAATCAATCAGCCCCAGCATTTT. Encoded protein: CASSLDGINQPQHF.

The rearrangement links TRBV7-2 to TRBJ1-1; D is ambiguous. The germline V gene has CDR1 SGHTA and CDR2 FQGNSA. Deletions cut 1 base from V and 7 bases from J, with 4 bases between. CDR3 length: 11 amino acids. CDR3: CASSLGGEAFF. The CDR3, as DNA: TGTGCCAGCAGCTTAGGTGGTGAAGCTTTCTTT.

The V gene is TRBV9, the J gene TRBJ2-3; TRBD1 might be the D (5 bases). Germline V gives CDR1 SGDLS, CDR2 YYNGEE. This CDR3 spans 15 amino acids. Trimming cost V 1 base and J 0 bases, with 9 bases left between them. As DNA, the CDR3 is TGTGCCAGCAGCGTATGGGGCGGAAGCACAGATACGCAGTATTTT. Translation: CASSVWGGSTDTQYF.